The rows below give T cell receptor beta chains drawn from one sample of a study of blood T cells in healthy people across ages. MiXCR, run by TCRdb on the 5' RACE reads, gives a single entry per CDR3 protein. Here the sample spans some 800,000 distinct CDR3 sequences, more than 20% being singletons. The data were also submitted as part of a second study, on T cells of mothers and their children.

Sequencing was carried out using blood. Source of these receptors: a boy aged 10-17 years in good health. Each CDR3 is given without its conserved first and last residue.

v_call cdr3_length cdr3_aa
TRBV6-5 8 ASTTQTQY
TRBV25-1 13 ASSEGPGRAGEQF
TRBV27 11 ASGGGPSYEQY
TRBV10-2 13 ASSEDRLVRGEQY
TRBV7-2 15 ASSLSVASGNQETQY
TRBV6-5 13 AGSPTGTAHSPLH
TRBV29-1 11 SVLDRINQPQH
TRBV28 13 ASSRIRALGTEAF
TRBV18 12 ASSQDRIADTQY
TRBV7-2 15 ASSLEPIQAFNYGYT
TRBV7-2 13 ASSPGPFTNYGYT
TRBV29-1 12 SVEEGADKNIQY
TRBV12-3/TRBV12-4 11 ASSPPAGVEAF
TRBV7-9 16 ASSFDRRRLTGANVLT
TRBV2 11 ASIRLIFNEQF
TRBV7-2 15 ASSPRAPPGAYNEQF
TRBV4-2 13 ASSRGTGGPYEQY
TRBV4-1 13 ASSREGGFGHTQY
TRBV7-9 9 ASSPTTEAF
TRBV20-1 13 SARDLVSGHGTQY
TRBV28 13 ASSPNGRILYEQY
TRBV14 16 ASSQDGLAGDVWETQY
TRBV28 13 ASSSRGHVQETQY
TRBV7-6 13 ASSLAADSNQPQH
TRBV7-3 14 ASSFMGGGIPDTQY
TRBV5-1 13 ASSLTRQVPGELF
TRBV20-1 14 SAKSGVGPAKNIQY
TRBV28 9 ASRETGTQY
TRBV5-1 12 ASSLGHATGELF
TRBV12-3/TRBV12-4 11 ASLGQTNQPQH
TRBV5-1 12 ASTGTVSAGELF
TRBV2 11 ASSQGIQETQY
TRBV29-1 9 SHRRTDGYT
TRBV4-3 14 ASSQVWTGIYNEQF
TRBV20-1 12 SAADSRRIDEQF
TRBV3-1 10 ASSHPGNTIY
TRBV20-1 14 SARASGRARINEQY
TRBV7-3 11 ASATSGYNEQF
TRBV29-1 12 SVDLGWIEETQY
TRBV7-2 10 ASSWAGPEAF
TRBV7-7 13 ASSLATGYPYEQY
TRBV4-1 15 ASSQEPGQGVGETQY
TRBV11-2 14 ASSLFKLTLYNEQF
TRBV6-5 12 ASRLRDRAGEQY
TRBV4-3 13 ASSLRPASDEKLF
TRBV7-2 12 ASSAGQAGSPLH
TRBV5-1 13 ASSLAVPSADTQY
TRBV6-5 12 ASSQRQGAHEQY
TRBV7-8 15 ASSLKGGASGANVLT
TRBV7-9 13 ASSLTGEVKETQY
TRBV7-2 12 ASSLALFGSRQF
TRBV7-9 13 ASSPSPTGGETQY
TRBV28 14 ASSLWYRETQETQY
TRBV7-6 13 ASSLDPSYPNEQF
TRBV30 11 ASGATGVETQY
TRBV29-1 12 SVVGGTGPYEQY